The following is a T cell receptor (beta chain) sequence with its context. Its antigen is unidentified. Other DNA sequences in this sample translate to the same CDR3. This sample stems from a study of shared clonotypes between healthy human individuals. Each subset's genomic DNA was split evenly across several immunoSEQ plates. Study processing details: As immunoSEQ supplied junction-only sequences (without quality scores), filtering differed. Measured with immunoSEQ multiplex PCR; TCRdb has only the in-frame clones, and not every one. V, J and clone size reflect that table, while D and trimming were determined from the DNA. In the table there are some 2,000,000 clones, just under 95% of which are singletons. Study-wide results and caveats: Relative to memory subsets, naive subsets generally showed larger estimated richness. A limitation of the genetic and exposure-history diversity represented arose from few donors.

Naive CD8 cells comprised CD45RO-negative, CCR7-positively selected cells, excluding terminally differentiated effector memory CD45RA+ cells. The CDR3 length is 13 residues. Germline CDR1 reads SGDLS; CDR2 reads YYNGEE. V was shortened by 3 bases and J by 2 bases, with 6 bases between the two germline ends. Material for sequencing was naive CD8+ T cells sorted from blood. This TCR came from a man between 18 and 35 years old in good health. The chain recombines TRBV9 with TRBJ1-5; D ambiguous. CDR3: CASSADGNQPQHF. The CDR3 DNA is TGTGCCAGCAGCGCGGACGGCAATCAGCCCCAGCATTTT.